The 7 T cell receptor beta chains below all came from one sample that was sequenced in a study of neurological immune-mediated disorders. TCRdb passed the 5' RACE reads through MiXCR, listing each CDR3 protein once. The table has about 82,000 distinct CDR3 sequences, approximately 2.8% seen once; the top ten hold roughly 1.2%. Sequenced input: PBMCs. The receptors here all came from a woman in her twenties or thirties with multiple sclerosis.

This clonotype was recorded at least ten times. This chain uses TRBV20-1 with TRBJ2-2; D is undetermined. Germline-derived CDR1 and CDR2 are DFQATT and SNEGSKA (reference sequence). V lost 3 bases and J 1 base, leaving 9 bases between the germline ends. The CDR3 sequence is 14 residues long. The CDR3 nucleotides are TGCAGTGCTAGGTTTAAGGGGAACACCGGGGAGCTGTTTTTT. This sequence encodes CSARFKGNTGELFF.

This clonotype was found many times. The chain has TRBV20-1 and TRBJ2-7; D not resolved. The V end lost 1 base, the J end lost 0 bases, and 10 bases lay between the germline ends. CDR3 length equals 14 residues. Looked up from germline, CDR1 is DFQATT and CDR2 is SNEGSKA (reference sequence). CDR3 nucleotides: TGCAGTGCTAGAGGCGGAGTAAGCTCCTACGAGCAGTACTTC. Protein product: CSARGGVSSYEQYF.

This clonotype was recorded at least ten times. This chain connects TRBV28 to TRBJ2-3; TRBD2 matches 9 bases. CDR1 and CDR2 (germline): MDHEN, SYDVKM. CDR3 length equals 15 residues. Trimming cost V 7 bases and J 5 bases; bases outside gene matches: 10. The CDR3 reads CASIGGGRAGDTQYF. The CDR3 region has the DNA TGTGCCAGCATTGGAGGCGGGAGGGCTGGAGATACGCAGTATTTT.

This clonotype has a count of ten or more. The chain is built from TRBV7-2 and TRBJ2-3; tentative D call: TRBD2 (6 bases). Trimming took 5 bases from V and 3 from J, leaving 15 bases between them. The CDR3 loop spans 15 amino acids. Germline-derived CDR1 and CDR2 are SGHTA and FQGNSA. The CDR3 loop reads CASSQRSGLTDTQYF. CDR3 DNA: TGTGCCAGCAGCCAGCGGAGCGGGTTAACAGATACGCAGTATTTT. Full variable domain (rest looked up from reference TRBV7-2 and TRBJ2-3): GAGVSQSPSNKVTEKGKDVELRCDPISGHTALYWYRQSLGQGLEFLIYFQGNSAPDKSGLPSDRFSAERTGGSVSTLTIQRTQQEDSAVYLCASSQRSGLTDTQYFGPGTRLTVL.

There are many counts of this clonotype. This sequence joins TRBV10-2 and TRBJ2-1, with 9 nucleotides matching TRBD2. The CDR3 covers 13 residues. The germline V gene encodes CDR1 WSHSY and CDR2 SAAADI. V gave up 5 bases and J gave up 15 bases; unmatched junction bases: 11. DNA of the CDR3: TGCGCCAGCAGTAGCGGGAGGATGGAAGGGGGGTTCTTC. It encodes CASSSGRMEGGFF.

This clonotype was counted at least ten times. This chain uses TRBV5-1 with TRBJ2-3; the D is unclear. The CDR3 runs 12 residues. Germline CDR1 is SGHRS and CDR2 is YFSETQ. Trimming pared 4 bases from V and 3 bases from J, leaving 6 bases between. The CDR3 reads CASSQETDTQYF. In DNA, the CDR3 is TGCGCCAGCAGCCAGGAAACAGATACGCAGTATTTT.

This clonotype was counted ten times or more. The genes are TRBV5-1 and TRBJ2-7, with D perhaps given as TRBD1 or TRBD2 (5 bases each). The CDR3 extends over 15 amino acids. Per germline, CDR1 SGHRS and CDR2 YFSETQ. The V end was cut by 0 bases, the J end by 0 bases, with 10 bases between. The CDR3 DNA follows: TGCGCCAGCAGCTTGGCCGGGACGCACTCCTACGAGCAGTACTTC. It yields the protein CASSLAGTHSYEQYF.